This T cell receptor beta chain was identified in a study of cytomegalovirus exposure and HLA in healthy donors. General observations from the study: A later analysis, which compared TCR beta chains of equal frequency, found the HLA-associated ones more clonally expanded.

With respect to this clone: As yet, its antigen is unknown.

The PCR used 60 Vbeta and 13 Jbeta primers. The assay was immunoSEQ multiplex PCR, and TCRdb's table has in-frame clones only and misses some. The table has 120,000 or so clones, around 78% seen once; the top ten hold approximately 1.3%. CDR3 length: 13 residues. Per germline, CDR1 MNHNS and CDR2 SASEGT. V shed 4 bases and J 5 bases; nucleotides not matched to a gene: 2. The V call is TRBV6-1, the J call TRBJ2-4, with 7 bases that match TRBD1. The source material was PBMCs. The receptor was isolated from a woman in her twenties or thirties in good health and CMV-seronegative. CDR3 residues: CASSAGGENIQYF. Written as DNA, the CDR3 is TGTGCCAGCAGTGCAGGGGGAGAAAACATTCAGTACTTC.